The source of this TCR beta chain is a study of shared clonotypes between healthy human individuals. In regard to this clone: Its specificity is not known.

Clones were sequenced by immunoSEQ multiplex PCR, and TCRdb holds only the in-frame ones, with some missing. The sample records about 820,000 clones, approximately 92% being singletons. Whole-study findings and limits: Clonotypes not shared had lower generation probabilities than those common to all four donors. Memory subsets generally showed smaller estimated richness than naive subsets did. The study's rarefaction showed incomplete sorted-subset sequencing despite large depth.

CD45RO negativity and positive selection for CCR7 defined naive CD8 cells, a population that excluded terminally differentiated effector memory CD45RA+ cells. All donors were Caucasian adults living in Nashville, Tennessee. The germline V gene has CDR1 MGHDK and CDR2 SYGVNS. The CDR3 contains 14 residues. V was shortened by 9 bases and J by 0 bases, with 12 bases between the two germline ends. The clonotype comes from a man aged 30-40 years in good health. The sequencing sample was made of naive CD8+ T cells sorted from blood. This chain joins TRBV25-1 and TRBJ2-1; D is ambiguous. This CDR3 reads CASIPARSYNEQFF. DNA for the CDR3: TGTGCCAGTATTCCGGCGCGCTCCTACAATGAGCAGTTCTTC.